What follows is one TCR beta chain and its context. Its antigen is not known. These data originate in a study of T cell responses to AZD1222 COVID-19 vaccine. General observations from the study: Repertoire collection took place solely once the T cell response had peaked. Recipients of two AZD1222 doses showed rising Spike-specific TCR breadth and depth. In a largely white British group with more females than males, clonal diversity was possibly underestimated. Only a handful of AZD1222 recipients were seropositive at baseline.

Sequencing was performed with immunoSEQ multiplex PCR; in TCRdb, only in-frame clones are kept and a portion is missing. Altogether 90,000 to 120,000 clones are present, around 94% being singletons, with the ten largest covering about 2.2%. This TCR was sampled from an adult in good health. The material was peripheral blood, obtained on day 0 of AZD1222 vaccination.

The CDR3 DNA reads TGTGCCAGCTCACGGGATCGGGGATATTCCTACAATGAGCAGTTCTTC. Translation gives CASSRDRGYSYNEQFF. The gene calls are TRBV18 and TRBJ2-1; D is possibly TRBD2 (5 bases). CDR1 and CDR2 from the germline V gene are KGHSH and LQKENI. V shed 4 bases and J shed 1 base, with 14 bases lying between them. CDR3 size: 16 residues.